These 10 T cell receptor beta chains share one sample of origin, sequenced in a study of OX40 agonist ivuxolimab in advanced cancers. TCRdb's copy holds only in-frame clones and misses some; the assay was immunoSEQ multiplex PCR. This table holds under 100,000 clones, more than 80% found once. This sample comprised CD4+ or CD8+ T cells sorted from blood, obtained in a trial of the OX40 agonist ivuxolimab. The receptors stem from an adult with an advanced solid tumor such as melanoma, head and neck, liver or kidney cancer.

This clone showed up just once. The chain joins TRBV18 to TRBJ1-1, with 8 bases that match TRBD1. The CDR3 consists of 14 residues. The V and J ends lost 3 bases and 5 bases, in that order; junction bases with no gene match: 5. Germline V gene sequence: CDR1 KGHSH, CDR2 LQKENI. Here the CDR3 DNA reads TGTGCCAGCTCACCGGACAGGGAGGGTACTGAAGCTTTCTTT. Translated, it gives CASSPDREGTEAFF.

The rearrangement joins TRBV14 to TRBJ2-3; 12 bases match TRBD2. This CDR3 spans 15 amino acids. Per germline, CDR1 SGHDN and CDR2 FVKESK. V trimming: 2 bases; J trimming: 9 bases; junction bases outside the gene matches: 6. This chain's CDR3 is CASSQTSGGQLTQYF. The CDR3 DNA reads as TGTGCCAGCAGCCAAACTAGCGGGGGGCAGTTGACGCAGTATTTT.

The chain couples TRBV5-3 to TRBJ1-3; 7 bases line up with TRBD1. TRBV5-3 is an ORF for which the function is uncertain. The CDR3 consists of 16 residues. V shed 4 bases, J shed 2 bases, and the junction held 9 bases outside the gene matches. The CDR3 region has the DNA TGTGCCAGAAGCCGAGCACAGGGGTCGGCTGGAAACACCATATATTTT. This encodes CARSRAQGSAGNTIYF.

The sample holds a few counts of this clone. This CDR3 reads CASSVGGGRNTEAFF. For the CDR3, the DNA is TGTGCCAGCAGCGTAGGCGGAGGAAGGAACACTGAAGCTTTCTTT. The chain links TRBV9 to TRBJ1-1; D remains ambiguous. CDR3 size: 15 residues. V gave up 0 bases and J gave up 1 base, with 10 bases separating them. From germline, CDR1 is SGDLS and CDR2 YYNGEE.

The gene calls are TRBV7-3 and TRBJ2-1; 8 bases align to TRBD1. J was trimmed by 4 bases and V by 5 bases; bases with no gene match: 10. CDR3 length: 16 residues. The germline gives CDR1 SGHTA, CDR2 FQGTGA. The CDR3 region has the DNA TGTGCCAGCAGCCGGTCGGACAGGGCGGGTTACAATGAGCAGTTCTTC. Its translation is CASSRSDRAGYNEQFF.

The rearrangement links TRBV6-1 to TRBJ2-7; perhaps D is TRBD1 or TRBD2 (5 bases each). The CDR3 has 14 residues. From germline, CDR1 is MNHNS and CDR2 SASEGT. The ends were cut back, 3 bases at V and 2 bases at J, with 11 bases in the middle. This CDR3 reads CASSELGGTYEQYF. CDR3 nucleotide sequence: TGTGCCAGCAGTGAGCTTGGGGGAACCTACGAGCAGTACTTC.

The V and J genes are TRBV30 and TRBJ1-3; D gene ambiguous. V was shortened by 0 bases and J by 0 bases, with 21 bases between the two germline ends. Germline CDR1 and CDR2: GTSNPN and SVGIG (reference sequence). CDR3 length: 19 residues. CDR3 in DNA: TGTGCCTGGAGTGTATTTGGTGGGGATTTGCTCCTCTCTGGAAACACCATATATTTT. Protein product: CAWSVFGGDLLLSGNTIYF.

The rearrangement links TRBV5-4 to TRBJ1-2; no clear D gene. CDR1 SGHNT and CDR2 YYREEE come from the germline V gene (reference sequence). The V gene lost 3 bases and the J gene lost 7 bases, with 22 bases spanning the gap. The CDR3 extends over 16 amino acids. The DNA of the CDR3 is TGTGCCAGCAGCTCCGGCCGGGCGGCCAGCCCTCGTGGCTACACCTTC. Its translation: CASSSGRAASPRGYTF.

The CDR3 protein is CASLTELTPYEQYF. DNA of the CDR3: TGTGCCAGCTTGACAGAGCTCACCCCCTACGAGCAGTACTTC. This chain joins TRBV6-1 and TRBJ2-7, with a tentative D call TRBD1 (5 bases). Per germline, CDR1 MNHNS and CDR2 SASEGT. This CDR3 has 14 residues. Trimming stripped 8 bases from V and 2 bases from J, with 16 bases between.

This clone was detected once. This chain uses TRBV9 with TRBJ1-3, with D uncertain. The V end lost 4 bases, the J end lost 3 bases, and 14 bases lay between the germline ends. This CDR3 has 15 residues. Germline-derived CDR1 and CDR2 are SGDLS and YYNGEE. The CDR3 loop is CASSTASASGNTIYF. CDR3 coding DNA: TGTGCCAGCAGCACGGCGTCGGCGAGTGGAAACACCATATATTTT.